The 2 T cell receptor beta chains below come from one sample, sequenced in a study of shared clonotypes between healthy human individuals. Measured with immunoSEQ multiplex PCR; TCRdb has only the in-frame clones, and not every one. Of about 300,000 clones detected, about 74% appear once; the ten largest clones hold approximately 10%. The sequenced material came from memory CD4+ T cells sorted from blood. Stated subset: CD45RA-negative fraction. The receptors were sampled from a man aged 25 to 40 in good health.

The rearrangement links TRBV25-1 to TRBJ2-7, with TRBD2 as a possible D gene (7 bases). The germline V and J ends were trimmed by 2 bases and 3 bases, with 14 bases remaining between them. The CDR3 is 15 amino acids. Germline lookup yields CDR1 MGHDK and CDR2 SYGVNS. CDR3 loop: CASSEHGGRFYEQYF. In DNA, the CDR3 is TGTGCCAGCAGTGAACACGGGGGGCGCTTCTACGAGCAGTACTTC.

The chain links TRBV28 to TRBJ1-2; D unresolved. The V end was cut by 4 bases, the J end by 3 bases, with 9 bases between. Germline loops: CDR1 MDHEN, CDR2 SYDVKM. CDR3 length equals 13 residues. Written as DNA, the CDR3 is TGTGCCAGCAGTTACAACGGGGACTATGGCTACACCTTC. It codes for CASSYNGDYGYTF.